This T cell receptor beta chain was recorded in a study of T cells in Graves' hyperthyroidism and ophthalmopathy. RNA transcripts yielded amplified TCR beta CDR3 regions. The primer set for the first-round RT-PCR of the TCR CDR3 was HTBI. TCRdb analysed the multiplex PCR reads with MiXCR anew, one entry per CDR3 protein. The sample contains hundreds of thousands of distinct CDR3 sequences, approximately 26% of which appear only once. Together with thyroid ultrasound, orbital computed tomography, serum thyroxine and TRAb, clinical symptoms were used for diagnoses. Blood was obtained at the first hyperthyroidism diagnosis, which preceded any ophthalmopathy symptoms. Looked up from germline, CDR1 is MNHNS and CDR2 is SASEGT. The CDR3 length is 12 residues. Trimming left V 6 bases short and J 6 bases short, with 10 bases between. This clonotype was recorded many times. Its matching antigen is unknown. Study findings and constraints: Stable hyperthyroidism was told apart from ophthalmopathy by a model built on 13 V-J features.

The V gene is TRBV6-1, the J gene TRBJ2-3, with D maybe TRBD1 (6 bases). The receptor was isolated from a man aged 35-49 years with Graves' hyperthyroidism that later progressed to Graves' ophthalmopathy. The sequenced material came from blood. CDR3 region: CASRDSQDTQYF. The CDR3 DNA reads TGTGCCAGCAGGGACAGCCAGGATACGCAGTATTTT.